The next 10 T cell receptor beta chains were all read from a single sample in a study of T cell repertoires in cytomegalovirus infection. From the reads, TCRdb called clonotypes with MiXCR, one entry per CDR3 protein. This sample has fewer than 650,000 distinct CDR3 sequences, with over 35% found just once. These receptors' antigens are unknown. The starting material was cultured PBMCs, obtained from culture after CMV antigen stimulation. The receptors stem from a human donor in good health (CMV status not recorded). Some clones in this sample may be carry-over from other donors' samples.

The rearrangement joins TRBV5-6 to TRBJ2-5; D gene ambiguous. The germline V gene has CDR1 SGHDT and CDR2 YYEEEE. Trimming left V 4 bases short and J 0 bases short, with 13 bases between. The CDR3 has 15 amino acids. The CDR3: CASSLLGTDQETQYF. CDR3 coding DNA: TGTGCCAGCAGCCTGCTTGGAACGGACCAAGAGACCCAGTACTTC. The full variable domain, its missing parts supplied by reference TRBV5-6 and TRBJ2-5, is DAGVTQSPTHLIKTRGQQVTLRCSPKSGHDTVSWYQQALGQGPQFIFQYYEEEERQRGNFPDRFSGHQFPNYSSELNVNALLLGDSALYLCASSLLGTDQETQYFGPGTRLLVL.

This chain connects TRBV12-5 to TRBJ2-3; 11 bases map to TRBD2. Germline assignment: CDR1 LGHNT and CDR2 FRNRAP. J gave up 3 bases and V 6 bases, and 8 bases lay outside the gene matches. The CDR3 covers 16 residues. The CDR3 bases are TGTGCTAGTGGGCCCCCGGGACTAGCGGTGACAGATACGCAGTATTTT. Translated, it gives CASGPPGLAVTDTQYF.

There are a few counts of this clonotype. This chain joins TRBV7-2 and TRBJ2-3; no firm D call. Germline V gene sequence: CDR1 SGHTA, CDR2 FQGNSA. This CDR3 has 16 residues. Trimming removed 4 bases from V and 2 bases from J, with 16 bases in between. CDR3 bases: TGTGCCAGCAGCTCCCTCCCTCGGACGGACACAGATACGCAGTATTTT. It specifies CASSSLPRTDTDTQYF.

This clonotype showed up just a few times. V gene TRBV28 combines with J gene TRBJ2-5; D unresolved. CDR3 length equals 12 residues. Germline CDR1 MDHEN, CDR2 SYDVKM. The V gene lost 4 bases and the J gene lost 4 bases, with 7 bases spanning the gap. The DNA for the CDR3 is TGTGCCAGCAGTTCTAATGGAGAGACCCAGTACTTC. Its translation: CASSSNGETQYF.

This chain's CDR3 is CASSARPRGNYGYTF. CDR3 nucleotide sequence: TGTGCCAGCAGCGCCCGACCCCGGGGAAACTATGGCTACACCTTC. This chain links TRBV9 with TRBJ1-2; D not resolved. Germline assignment: CDR1 SGDLS and CDR2 YYNGEE. Between the trimmed V and J ends, which lost 3 bases and 2 bases, there was a span of 14 bases. The CDR3 covers 15 residues.

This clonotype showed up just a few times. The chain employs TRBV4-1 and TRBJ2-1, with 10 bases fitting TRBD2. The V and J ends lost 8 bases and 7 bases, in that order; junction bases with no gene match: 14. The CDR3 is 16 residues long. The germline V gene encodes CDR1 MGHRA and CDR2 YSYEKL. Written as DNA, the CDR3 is TGCGCCAGCCGACTGGAAGCGGGGGGGATTTTAAATGAGCAGTTCTTC. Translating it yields CASRLEAGGILNEQFF.

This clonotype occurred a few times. The CDR3 spells CASSARALNTEAFF. The CDR3 region has the DNA TGTGCCAGCAGCGCCAGGGCTCTGAACACTGAAGCTTTCTTT. This rearrangement joins TRBV7-2 to TRBJ1-1; D is perhaps TRBD1 (5 bases). The CDR3 is made up of 14 amino acids. The ends were cut back, 5 bases at V and 0 bases at J, with 10 bases in the middle. Germline-derived CDR1 and CDR2 are SGHTA and FQGNSA.

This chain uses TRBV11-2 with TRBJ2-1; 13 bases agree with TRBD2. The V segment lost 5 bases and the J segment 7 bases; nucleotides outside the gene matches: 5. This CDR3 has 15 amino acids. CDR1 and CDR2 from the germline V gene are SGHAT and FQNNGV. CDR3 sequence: CASSTGTSGMNEQFF. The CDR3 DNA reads TGTGCCAGCAGCACCGGGACTAGCGGGATGAATGAGCAGTTCTTC.

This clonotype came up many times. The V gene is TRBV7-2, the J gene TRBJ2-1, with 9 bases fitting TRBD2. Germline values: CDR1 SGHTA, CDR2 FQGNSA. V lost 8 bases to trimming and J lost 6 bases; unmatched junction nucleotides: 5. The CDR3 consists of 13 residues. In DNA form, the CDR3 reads TGTGCCAGCCGACTGCGGGGGGGCAATGAGCAGTTCTTC. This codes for CASRLRGGNEQFF.

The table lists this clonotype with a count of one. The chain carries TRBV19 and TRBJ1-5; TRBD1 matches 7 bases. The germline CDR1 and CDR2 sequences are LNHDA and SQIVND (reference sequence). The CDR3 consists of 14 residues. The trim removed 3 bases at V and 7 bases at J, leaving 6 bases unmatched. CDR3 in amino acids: CASSITGDRQPQHF. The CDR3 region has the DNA TGTGCCAGTAGTATCACAGGGGATCGGCAGCCCCAGCATTTT.